Below are 8 T cell receptor beta chains sequenced from a single sample in a study of T-cell reconstitution after alpha-beta-depleted transplantation in children. Unique molecular identifiers were used in preparing the TCRbeta library. Using its own MiXCR run on the PCR reads, TCRdb lists one record per CDR3 protein. The repertoire holds approximately 290,000 distinct CDR3 sequences, with 9.5% to 13% as singletons. Sequencing was performed on peripheral blood, taken 180 days after TCRalphabeta/CD19-depleted stem cell transplant. These receptors were obtained from a male patient under 10 years old who had a stem cell transplant for chronic granulomatous disease, so the T cells may come from the graft donor.

There are many counts of this clonotype. Here the CDR3 omits its conserved ending phenylalanine or tryptophan, so a read error is the likely source. The DNA is omitted, as the CDR3 cannot be located on it reliably, and the CDR3 follows TCRdb's listing. This sequence joins TRBV12-3 or TRBV12-4 and TRBJ2-5; the table names TRBD1, a call not compared with the DNA. The CDR3 comprises 9 residues, both ends counted. CDR3: CASRRTGPV.

This clonotype was recorded many times. The chain links TRBV18 to TRBJ2-7, with 8 bases lining up with TRBD1. J was trimmed by 2 bases and V by 1 base; bases with no gene match: 10. Germline V lookup: CDR1 KGHSH, CDR2 LQKENI. The CDR3 extends over 17 amino acids. The CDR3 is CASSPLAGGPSTYEQYF. DNA for the CDR3: TGTGCCAGCTCACCACTCGCAGGGGGCCCCTCAACCTACGAGCAGTACTTC. Together with reference TRBV18 and TRBJ2-7, the CDR3 gives the full variable domain: NAGVMQNPRHLVRRRGQEARLRCSPMKGHSHVYWYRQLPEEGLKFMVYLQKENIIDESGMPKERFSAEFPKEGPSILRIQQVVRGDSAAYFCASSPLAGGPSTYEQYFGPGTRLTVT.

This clonotype has at least ten counts. The chain recombines TRBV12-3 or TRBV12-4 with TRBJ2-3; D gene ambiguous. V dropped 1 base and J dropped 0 bases, with 5 bases sitting between them. This CDR3 region has 14 residues. CDR3 loop: CASSLDRSTDTQYF. The CDR3 coding sequence is TGTGCCAGCAGTTTAGACCGTAGCACAGATACGCAGTATTTT.

This clonotype was observed many times. The chain uses TRBV5-1 and TRBJ1-5; 7 bases are a match to TRBD1. V dropped 4 bases and J dropped 5; count of bases not matched to a gene: 0. CDR1 is SGHRS, CDR2 YFSETQ, per germline. This CDR3 comprises 12 residues. In DNA form, the CDR3 reads TGCGCCAGCAGCGGGACAGATCAGCCCCAGCATTTT. This encodes CASSGTDQPQHF.

This clonotype came up many times. This chain links TRBV6-5 with TRBJ1-2, with D maybe TRBD1 (6 bases). The germline V and J ends were trimmed by 5 bases and 4 bases, with 11 bases remaining between them. The CDR3 is made up of 13 amino acids. The germline V gene encodes CDR1 MNHEY and CDR2 SVGAGI. CDR3 DNA sequence: TGTGCCAGCAGTCCTACAGGGAGCTATGGCTACACCTTC. It codes for CASSPTGSYGYTF.

This clonotype has at least ten counts. The rearrangement uses TRBV24-1 and TRBJ2-1; possible D gene TRBD1, 7 bases. Germline V gene lookup returns CDR1 KGHDR and CDR2 SFDVKD. The CDR3 length is 13 residues. Trimming took 11 bases from V and 2 from J, leaving 12 bases between them. CDR3 sequence (DNA): TGTGCCAGGGGGGACAGAACCTACAATGAGCAGTTCTTC. It encodes CARGDRTYNEQFF.

This clonotype was seen a few times. This chain connects TRBV27 to TRBJ2-7; D gene unclear. Germline CDR1 is MNHEY and CDR2 is SMNVEV (reference sequence). The V end was cut by 5 bases, the J end by 2 bases, with 19 bases between. The CDR3 runs to 16 residues. CDR3 coding DNA: TGTGCCAGCAGTCCCCATGCGGCGGCAACTCCCTACGAGCAGTACTTC. Translating gives CASSPHAAATPYEQYF.

In this sample, this clonotype turned up many times. The genes are TRBV2 and TRBJ1-5; D possibly corresponds to TRBD1 (5 bases). Trimming stripped 3 bases from V and 6 bases from J, with 9 bases between. The length of the CDR3 is 13 residues. Germline lookup yields CDR1 SNHLY and CDR2 FYNNEI. The CDR3 DNA reads as TGTGCCAGCAGTGAGGGCAGGGCTCAGCCCCAGCATTTT. Amino acid sequence: CASSEGRAQPQHF.